This T cell receptor beta chain was sequenced for a study of blood T cell repertoires in COVID-19. The data were produced by immunoSEQ multiplex PCR, yet TCRdb's version contains in-frame clones alone and is incomplete. The sample has 250,000 to 300,000 clones; around 90% are singletons. Germline V gives CDR1 MDHEN, CDR2 SYDVKM. This CDR3 is built from 17 residues. With 4 bases removed from V and 0 bases from J, the gap between germline ends came to 18 bases. The sample consisted of PBMCs or T cells enriched from blood (not recorded which). The chain recombines TRBV28 with TRBJ1-1, with D maybe TRBD1 (6 bases). This TCR was sampled from a woman under 40 who had recovered from COVID-19. The CDR3 sequence is CASSSLSYRTVNTEAFF. In nucleotides, the CDR3 is TGTGCCAGCAGTTCGCTGTCGTACCGGACAGTGAACACTGAAGCTTTCTTT.